Listed here are 6 T cell receptor beta chains from one sample, sequenced in a study of shared clonotypes between healthy human individuals (dated by TCRdb to 2018 to 2020). The library was built by means of the immunoSEQ multiplex PCR assay. Entries here come from immuneACCESS through TCRdb and include only in-frame sequences with V and J called. Some clones fail to appear in such tables; in the studies checked, an unresolved V gene covers under half of the shortfall, and the cause of the remainder is unknown. Counted in this sample were over 800,000 clones; roughly 92% of them appeared once. 24% of the sample is taken by the ten largest. For the CD8 naive samples, CD45RO-negative cells were positively selected for CCR7, yielding a CD45RA+CCR7+ population from which TemRA cells were excluded. The sequencing input was naive CD8+ T cells sorted from blood. Per the publication, the cell subset or site label means: CD45RA+CCR7+. Receptors were obtained from a man under 40 in good health.

The rearrangement joins TRBV4-3 to TRBJ1-4, with a tentative D call TRBD1 (5 bases). This CDR3 comprises 15 residues. The V and J ends lost 6 bases and 0 bases respectively, with 11 bases between them. Germline values: CDR1 LGHNA, CDR2 YSLEER. The CDR3 protein is CASRGRDATNEKLFF. CDR3 in DNA: TGCGCCAGCAGGGGGCGAGATGCAACTAATGAAAAACTGTTTTTT.

The chain employs TRBV7-9 and TRBJ2-3; 7 bases are a match to TRBD2. V was pared by 4 bases and J by 1 base, with 8 bases of the junction left unmatched. CDR3 length: 16 residues. Germline lookup yields CDR1 SEHNR and CDR2 FQNEAQ (reference sequence). Here the CDR3 reads CASSSPGRVGTDTQYF. CDR3 nucleotide sequence: TGTGCCAGCAGCTCGCCAGGGAGGGTTGGCACAGATACGCAGTATTTT.

The chain carries TRBV7-9 and TRBJ2-3; no reliable D call. CDR3 length: 15 residues. In germline, CDR1 is SEHNR, CDR2 FQNEAQ (reference sequence). Trimming removed 2 bases at V and 0 bases at J, with 9 bases between. Here the CDR3 DNA reads TGTGCCAGCAGCTTAAAACGTACTAGCACAGATACGCAGTATTTT. Translation: CASSLKRTSTDTQYF.

The V gene is TRBV7-9, the J gene TRBJ2-7; 8 nucleotides match TRBD2. The V gene's germline CDR1 is SEHNR and CDR2 FQNEAQ (reference sequence). V was clipped by 1 base and J by 0 bases; unmatched bases: 8. CDR3 size: 17 residues. The DNA of the CDR3 is TGTGCCAGCAGCTTAGATCGAGCGGGAGTAAGCTCCTACGAGCAGTACTTC. Its translation: CASSLDRAGVSSYEQYF.

This clone appeared a few times. V is TRBV4-1 and J is TRBJ1-5; no firm D call. V lost 1 base and J 5 bases, leaving 9 bases between the germline ends. The CDR3 has 14 amino acids. Germline CDR1 reads MGHRA; CDR2 reads YSYEKL. CDR3 DNA sequence: TGCGCCAGCAGCCAAGTCCTCCCCTATCAGCCCCAGCATTTT. Its protein is CASSQVLPYQPQHF.

This CDR3 is CASSLEFGGLAADEQFF. For the CDR3, the DNA is TGTGCCAGCAGCTTAGAATTTGGGGGACTAGCGGCCGATGAGCAGTTCTTC. The J gene is TRBJ2-1, the V gene TRBV11-2, with 11 bases that match TRBD2. V dropped 0 bases and J dropped 8; count of bases not matched to a gene: 9. The CDR3 consists of 17 residues. CDR1 is SGHAT, CDR2 FQNNGV, per germline.